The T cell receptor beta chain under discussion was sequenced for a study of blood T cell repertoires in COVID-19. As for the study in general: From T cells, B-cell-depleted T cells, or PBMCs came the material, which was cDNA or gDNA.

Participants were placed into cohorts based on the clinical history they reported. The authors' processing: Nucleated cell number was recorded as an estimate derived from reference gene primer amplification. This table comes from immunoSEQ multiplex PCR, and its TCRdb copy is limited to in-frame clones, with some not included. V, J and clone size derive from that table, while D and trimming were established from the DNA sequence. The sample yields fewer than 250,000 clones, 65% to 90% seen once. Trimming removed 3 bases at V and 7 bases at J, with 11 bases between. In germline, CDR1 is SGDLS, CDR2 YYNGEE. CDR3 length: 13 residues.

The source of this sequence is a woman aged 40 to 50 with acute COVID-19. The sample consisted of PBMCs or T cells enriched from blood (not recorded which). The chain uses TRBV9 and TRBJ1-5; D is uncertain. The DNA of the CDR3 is TGTGCCAGCAGCGCCACGTTCGGGCAGCCCCAGCATTTT. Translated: CASSATFGQPQHF.